This TCR beta chain comes out of a study of blood T cells in healthy people across ages. A second roughly 6 to 11 cycle PCR used barcoded and J-beta primers. A single record per CDR3 protein comes from TCRdb applying MiXCR to the 5' RACE reads. This table has more than 1,400,000 distinct CDR3 sequences, approximately 38% appearing once. V lost 4 bases to trimming and J lost 8 bases, with 11 bases between them. The germline gives CDR1 ENHRY, CDR2 SYGVKD. The length of the CDR3 is 13 residues. Isolation yielded PBMCs, at least 7 million per sample, in every case. The TCR originated in a woman younger than 35 in good health. Input material: blood. This chain joins TRBV10-3 and TRBJ1-4; D remains unclear. The CDR3 sequence is CAISAGEKEKLFF. Written as DNA, the CDR3 is TGTGCCATCAGTGCCGGGGAAAAGGAAAAACTGTTTTTT.